The 2 T cell receptor beta chains in this list originate from one sample, sequenced in a study of immune characterization of retroperitoneal liposarcoma. TCRdb re-called the PCR reads through MiXCR, storing one row per CDR3 protein. The table lists a few thousand distinct CDR3 sequences, around 30% of them singletons. The material sequenced was blood. These receptors originate from a female donor with retroperitoneal liposarcoma.

This chain connects TRBV7-2 to TRBJ2-3, with 7 bases lining up with TRBD2. The CDR3 runs to 15 residues. Unmatched junction bases numbered 7, after V lost 1 base and J lost 6 bases. Germline V lookup: CDR1 SGHTA, CDR2 FQGNSA. In DNA, the CDR3 is TGTGCCAGCAGCTTAGGTGGGAGGGCAGGGGATACGCAGTATTTT. Encoded protein: CASSLGGRAGDTQYF. Combining the CDR3 with reference TRBV7-2 and TRBJ2-3 gives the whole variable domain GAGVSQSPSNKVTEKGKDVELRCDPISGHTALYWYRQSLGQGLEFLIYFQGNSAPDKSGLPSDRFSAERTGGSVSTLTIQRTQQEDSAVYLCASSLGGRAGDTQYFGPGTRLTVL.

The rearrangement joins TRBV12-3 or TRBV12-4 to TRBJ2-1; 13 nucleotides agree with TRBD2. Trimming at V came to 7 bases and at J to 8 bases, leaving 11 bases not matched to a gene. This CDR3 contains 16 residues. The CDR3 reads CASNYGTSGISYEQFF. In nucleotides, the CDR3 is TGTGCCAGCAACTACGGGACTAGCGGGATAAGCTATGAGCAGTTCTTC.